This TCR beta chain was profiled in a study of graft-versus-host responses after intestinal transplantation. Remarks on this clone: Antigen unknown.

The data were produced by immunoSEQ multiplex PCR, yet TCRdb's version contains in-frame clones alone and is incomplete. The top ten clones hold approximately 20% of a sample with tens of thousands of clones, about 93% of them seen once. The receptor's source is a human donor who was the organ donor for an intestinal transplant. The sample consisted of unstimulated CD8+ T cells sorted from spleen or lymph node cells, taken before transplant.

The CDR3 bases are TGTGCCAGCAGTCGGGCAGACAATGAGCAGTTCTTC. Translation: CASSRADNEQFF. The V gene is TRBV27, the J gene TRBJ2-1, with D unresolved. From germline, CDR1 is MNHEY and CDR2 SMNVEV (reference sequence). The germline V and J ends were trimmed by 5 bases and 5 bases, with 7 bases remaining between them. The CDR3 length is 12 residues.